This T cell receptor (beta chain) was identified during a study of blood T cell repertoires in COVID-19. The CDR3 runs 12 residues. Germline trimming cut 5 bases from V and 7 bases from J; bases unmatched to any gene: 4. The germline V gene has CDR1 KGHSH and CDR2 LQKENI. As originally analysed: Amplification with reference gene primers provided the estimates of nucleated cell counts. The repertoire was sequenced with immunoSEQ multiplex PCR; TCRdb's copy has only in-frame clones and lacks some. V and J calls and clone size are those listed in that table; D and trimming were worked out from the DNA. This table holds just under 150,000 clones, 80% to 90% found once.

Sequencing input: peripheral blood. V is TRBV18 and J is TRBJ2-7, with TRBD1 matching 8 bases. The TCR was taken from a human donor with acute or convalescent COVID-19. The donor label of this sample is uncertain. The CDR3 protein is CASSLTGEEQYV. The DNA of the CDR3 is TGTGCCAGCTCATTGACAGGGGAGGAGCAGTACGTC.